These T cell receptor beta chains were read from a single sample in a study of CD8+CD57+ T cells in acquired aplastic anemia. TCRdb processed the reads anew with MiXCR; each CDR3 protein has one entry. The profile shows 150,000 to 200,000 distinct CDR3 sequences, about three fifths of them singletons. Sequenced sample: sorted CD4+, CD8+, or CD8+CD57+ T cells (not recorded which) from PBMCs. These receptors came from a human donor with severe aplastic anemia or a healthy control (not recorded which). CDR3s include the opening cysteine and the closing phenylalanine or tryptophan. D genes are given only for firm matches. Size is stated for part of the rows, as once, few or many counts, or as a class when the clone is expanded.

CDR3 DNA | CDR3 protein | V gene | clone size | J gene | D gene | CDR3 length
TGTGCCAGCAGCTCCGGAATCCGAGGAAACACCATATATTTT | CASSSGIRGNTIYF | TRBV7-9 | many | TRBJ1-3 | . | 14
TGCAGCGCCGCCGCGGGGGCCGGGGAGCTGTTTTTT | CSAAAGAGELFF | TRBV29-1 | many | TRBJ2-2 | TRBD2 | 12
TGTGCCAGCAGTCCTGTGGGCGTCTATGGCTACACCTTC | CASSPVGVYGYTF | TRBV9 | . | TRBJ1-2 | . | 13
TGTGCCAGCAGCCCTTTAGCGACGACAGATACGCAGTATTTT | CASSPLATTDTQYF | TRBV7-3 | few | TRBJ2-3 | . | 14
TGCGCCAGCAGCCAGTGGAGGGGGCAAGTGGCTTTCTTT | CASSQWRGQVAFF | TRBV4-3 | many | TRBJ1-1 | TRBD1 | 13
TGTGCCAGCGTGGATGGCTCCTACGAGCAGTACTTC | CASVDGSYEQYF | TRBV19 | . | TRBJ2-7 | . | 12
TGTGCCATCAGTGAGTTCGGGGGGCCTGACGAGCAGTACTTC | CAISEFGGPDEQYF | TRBV6-1 | . | TRBJ2-7 | . | 14
TGTGCCAGCAGCCAAGCCAGGGGTGGCTCACCCCTCCACTTT | CASSQARGGSPLHF | TRBV14 | . | TRBJ1-6 | . | 14
TGCAGCGTTGAAGATGGGGAGAGAGGCTACACCTTC | CSVEDGERGYTF | TRBV29-1 | . | TRBJ1-2 | . | 12
TGTGCCAGCAGCCCTGTGGGTCGACACGAGCAGTACTTC | CASSPVGRHEQYF | TRBV3-1 | . | TRBJ2-7 | . | 13
TGTGCCAGCAGCTTAAACGCGGGGCTTCGAGAAAAACTGTTTTTT | CASSLNAGLREKLFF | TRBV7-9 | . | TRBJ1-4 | . | 15
TGCAGTGCTAGGGGGACTTCGTACTACGAGCAGTACTTC | CSARGTSYYEQYF | TRBV20-1 | many | TRBJ2-7 | . | 13
TGTGCCAGCAGTGTCCCGTTTGGGTCAGGGGACTCGGGAGAGCAGTACTTC | CASSVPFGSGDSGEQYF | TRBV6-1 | many | TRBJ2-7 | . | 17
TGTGCCAGCAGCGCCTCGACACCGTTCGGGGAGCTGTTTTTT | CASSASTPFGELFF | TRBV7-3 | once | TRBJ2-2 | . | 14
TGCAGTGCTACCCGACAGGGGAAGCCCTACGAGCAGTACTTC | CSATRQGKPYEQYF | TRBV20-1 | . | TRBJ2-7 | TRBD1 | 14
TGTGCCAGCAGCCAAGCAGACAGTCGAGGCTACACCTTC | CASSQADSRGYTF | TRBV14 | . | TRBJ1-2 | . | 13
TGTGCCAGCAGTACCAGGGGGCCCTGGCACCAGTTCTTC | CASSTRGPWHQFF | TRBV28 | few | TRBJ2-1 | TRBD1 | 13
TGCAGTGCTAGCATTGACCAAGAGACCCAGTACTTC | CSASIDQETQYF | TRBV20-1 | . | TRBJ2-5 | . | 12
TGCGCCAGGCCAGGGGAGGATCGCGAGCAGTACTTC | CARPGEDREQYF | TRBV5-1 | . | TRBJ2-7 | . | 12
TGTGCCAGCAGCCAAGAATCGCTAGCGGGAGGGGCCCCCTACGAGCAGTACTTC | CASSQESLAGGAPYEQYF | TRBV4-2 | . | TRBJ2-7 | TRBD2 | 18
TGCAGTGTTATACAGGGGGCCTACTACGAGCAGTACTTC | CSVIQGAYYEQYF | TRBV20-1 | . | TRBJ2-7 | TRBD1 | 13
TGTGCCAGCAGCCAGGGGGGGACAGGGACGGAGTATAAGGCCCGAAACACCATATATTTT | CASSQGGTGTEYKARNTIYF | TRBV6-1 | . | TRBJ1-3 | TRBD1 | 20
TGTGCCATCAGTGAGTCGAGGGAGATGGTGACTGAAGCTTTCTTT | CAISESREMVTEAFF | TRBV10-3 | . | TRBJ1-1 | . | 15
TGTGCCAGCAGCTTATCATCCGGGACGGACTCCTACGAGCAGTACTTC | CASSLSSGTDSYEQYF | TRBV7-2 | . | TRBJ2-7 | . | 16
TGTGCCAGCAGTGTTGGGGACAGGGCGAATAATTCACCCCTCCACTTT | CASSVGDRANNSPLHF | TRBV2 | . | TRBJ1-6 | TRBD1 | 16
TGTGCCAGCAGCTTGGCCCGACATGGGACTAGCGGGGCCTACGAGCAGTACTTC | CASSLARHGTSGAYEQYF | TRBV5-8 | . | TRBJ2-7 | TRBD2 | 18
TGTGCCAGTAGTACCCCCAGGGGCTCTGGAAACACCATATATTTT | CASSTPRGSGNTIYF | TRBV19 | few | TRBJ1-3 | . | 15
TGTGCCAGCAAACTAGTGGATACGCAGTATTTT | CASKLVDTQYF | TRBV6-4 | . | TRBJ2-3 | . | 11
TGTGCCAGCAGCCGGGGGATCGCCTACGAGCAGTACTTC | CASSRGIAYEQYF | TRBV7-2 | . | TRBJ2-7 | . | 13
TGTGCCAGCAACTATTTGGGAAATCAGCCCCAGCATTTT | CASNYLGNQPQHF | TRBV12-3/TRBV12-4 | . | TRBJ1-5 | . | 13
TGCAGTGTTAGGCCAGTGGGAGGGGATTCACCCCTCCACTTT | CSVRPVGGDSPLHF | TRBV20-1 | . | TRBJ1-6 | . | 14
TGTGCTAGTGGTACGGGGGAGATAAACGGGGAGCTGTTTTTT | CASGTGEINGELFF | TRBV12-5 | many | TRBJ2-2 | . | 14
TGTGCCAGCAGCCATCAAGACGGTCACTCCTACGAGCAGTACTTC | CASSHQDGHSYEQYF | TRBV12-3/TRBV12-4 | . | TRBJ2-7 | . | 15
TGTGCCACTACTCCGGGACAGGCAGTCTACGAGCAGTACTTC | CATTPGQAVYEQYF | TRBV19 | . | TRBJ2-7 | TRBD1 | 14
TGTGCCAGCAGCGTATCTGGTACGGGTGAAAAACTGTTTTTT | CASSVSGTGEKLFF | TRBV9 | . | TRBJ1-4 | . | 14
TGTGCCAGCAGCGTCAGTCTAAACCCCCTTGGAAACACCATATATTTT | CASSVSLNPLGNTIYF | TRBV9 | . | TRBJ1-3 | . | 16
TGCGCCAGCAGCTTGACGGGAGGGAGCTATGGCTACACCTTC | CASSLTGGSYGYTF | TRBV10-1 | . | TRBJ1-2 | . | 14
TGTGCCAGCAGCTTAGCCCCGGGACTAGCGGACGGGAAAAGGGTCTTC | CASSLAPGLADGKRVF | TRBV7-9 | . | TRBJ2-1 | TRBD2 | 16
TGTGCCAGCAGCGTAGGAGCAATCTCTGGAAACACCATATATTTT | CASSVGAISGNTIYF | TRBV9 | many | TRBJ1-3 | . | 15
TGTGCCAGCGCAGCGGGAAACCCCTACGAGCAGTACTTC | CASAAGNPYEQYF | TRBV7-3 | . | TRBJ2-7 | TRBD2 | 13
TGTGCCAGCAGCGTTCTTGGTGACGGGGGGGACACAGATACGCAGTATTTT | CASSVLGDGGDTDTQYF | TRBV2 | . | TRBJ2-3 | TRBD2 | 17
TGCAGTGCTCCGCCGGGGTTCACTCGGGAGCAGTACTTC | CSAPPGFTREQYF | TRBV20-1 | . | TRBJ2-7 | . | 13
TGCAGTGCTAGAGATATAGGGGATACGCAGTATTTT | CSARDIGDTQYF | TRBV20-1 | . | TRBJ2-3 | . | 12
TGCGCCAGCGGAGACAGGGGCCACAATGAGCAGTTCTTC | CASGDRGHNEQFF | TRBV7-9 | . | TRBJ2-1 | TRBD1 | 13
TGTGCCAGCAGCTTAGCTTCCCAACTAGGACTTTGGGATACGCAGTATTTT | CASSLASQLGLWDTQYF | TRBV7-2 | . | TRBJ2-3 | . | 17
TGTGCCATCGCTCCGGGACGGGAGAATTCACCCCTCCACTTT | CAIAPGRENSPLHF | TRBV10-3 | . | TRBJ1-6 | . | 14
TGTGCCAGTGACAGGGGGCCAAACACTGAAGCTTTCTTT | CASDRGPNTEAFF | TRBV19 | . | TRBJ1-1 | TRBD1 | 13
TGCAGTGCTAGAGATTCGACCGTCTCCTACGAGCAGTACTTC | CSARDSTVSYEQYF | TRBV20-1 | . | TRBJ2-7 | . | 14
TGTGCCATCAGGAAGACTAGCGGGAGGTTCGATGAGCAGTTCTTC | CAIRKTSGRFDEQFF | TRBV10-3 | . | TRBJ2-1 | TRBD2 | 15
TGTGCCAGTAGTTTCACCAAGAACACTGAAGCTTTCTTT | CASSFTKNTEAFF | TRBV19 | many | TRBJ1-1 | . | 13
TGTGCCAGCAGTTACCCGGGGGGCAGGTTCAATGAGCAGTTCTTC | CASSYPGGRFNEQFF | TRBV28 | many | TRBJ2-1 | . | 15
TGTGCCAGCAGCTGGGGTTGGGGTTCCGAGCAGTACTTC | CASSWGWGSEQYF | TRBV7-3 | . | TRBJ2-7 | . | 13
TGTGCCAGCGGGACCGGGGCTTACGCTCAAGAGACCCAGTACTTC | CASGTGAYAQETQYF | TRBV7-7 | . | TRBJ2-5 | . | 15
TGTGCCACCAGGGGGGAGGGCAATCAGCCCCAGCATTTT | CATRGEGNQPQHF | TRBV24-1 | . | TRBJ1-5 | . | 13
TGTGCCAGCAGCCCCTGGACCGAAAACACTGAAGCTTTCTTT | CASSPWTENTEAFF | TRBV9 | . | TRBJ1-1 | . | 14